This T cell receptor (beta chain) was retrieved from a study of blood T cell repertoires in COVID-19. On the study more broadly: Spain, Italy and the United States supplied samples that represented acute and convalescent COVID-19. In each case, the material was cDNA or gDNA derived from T cells, B-cell-depleted T cells, or PBMCs.

The V and J ends lost 7 bases and 5 bases, in that order; junction bases with no gene match: 6. CDR1 is ENHRY and CDR2 is SYGVKD in the germline V gene. The CDR3 has 14 amino acids. Per the study methods: Estimation of nucleated cell counts relied on the amplification of reference gene primers. Clones were sequenced by immunoSEQ multiplex PCR, and TCRdb holds only the in-frame ones, with some missing. V, J and clone size reflect that table, while D and trimming were determined from the DNA. The sample lists fewer than 350,000 clones, almost 85% seen once, with approximately 7.6% in the top ten. The chain combines TRBV10-3 with TRBJ1-2, with 11 bases matching TRBD1. The TCR sequence derives from a human donor in a cohort sampled during active COVID-19. The sequenced sample was peripheral blood. The CDR3 sequence: CAITTGQGAYGYTF. CDR3 nucleotides: TGTGCCATCACCACCGGACAGGGGGCTTATGGCTACACCTTC.